The 8 T cell receptor beta chains in this list originate from one sample, sequenced in a study of shared clonotypes between healthy human individuals. Produced via immunoSEQ multiplex PCR; TCRdb's table is partial and in-frame only. Here the sample spans some 1,100,000 clones, approximately 80% being singletons. Sequencing used memory CD4+ T cells from PBMCs. The subset was: CD45RA-negative fraction. The receptors were gathered from a man younger than 30 in good health. Some clones in this sample may be carry-over from other donors' samples.

The chain links TRBV28 to TRBJ2-1; D is unclear. The CDR3 is 17 amino acids. Looked up from germline, CDR1 is MDHEN and CDR2 is SYDVKM. Trimming pared 3 bases from V and 4 bases from J, leaving 19 bases between. In DNA, the CDR3 is TGTGCCAGCAGTTTGCGAGGTCCCACGCCAATATACAATGAGCAGTTCTTC. Residues: CASSLRGPTPIYNEQFF.

This chain links TRBV4-1 with TRBJ2-7, with TRBD2 identical over 9 bases. Germline-derived CDR1 and CDR2 are MGHRA and YSYEKL. V was clipped by 3 bases and J by 4 bases; unmatched bases: 13. CDR3 length: 17 residues. CDR3 protein: CASSQFLREGRRYEQYF. In DNA form, the CDR3 reads TGCGCCAGCAGCCAGTTTTTGCGGGAGGGCCGACGATACGAGCAGTACTTC.

Points on this clone: At the DNA level, this CDR3 is encoded by other sequences in the same sample as well. This chain joins TRBV5-1 and TRBJ2-3, with D perhaps matching TRBD2 (5 bases). Germline loops: CDR1 SGHRS, CDR2 YFSETQ. The CDR3 length is 14 residues. V lost 0 bases and J 2 bases, leaving 7 bases between the germline ends. DNA of the CDR3: TGCGCCAGCAGCTTGGGAGGGAACACAGATACGCAGTATTTT. It specifies CASSLGGNTDTQYF.

The rearrangement joins TRBV4-3 to TRBJ2-7; either TRBD1 or TRBD2 may supply D (6 bases each). Germline V gives CDR1 LGHNA, CDR2 YSLEER. The CDR3 totals 13 residues. V lost 7 bases and J lost 6, with 16 bases in between. CDR3 bases: TGCGCCAGCACCCCATTGGGGGGCCGCGAGCAGTACTTC. It translates to CASTPLGGREQYF.

This clone has just a few counts. The genes are TRBV6-5 and TRBJ2-5, with D uncertain. Germline-derived CDR1 and CDR2 are MNHEY and SVGAGI. V shed 11 bases and J shed 10 bases, with 14 bases lying between them. This CDR3 region has 10 residues. The CDR3 DNA reads TGTGCCCGACCCCCGCGAGGCCAGTACTTC. Amino acid sequence: CARPPRGQYF.

The chain combines TRBV2 with TRBJ1-2, with 9 bases matching TRBD1. Germline CDR1 reads SNHLY; CDR2 reads FYNNEI. This CDR3 is 16 amino acids long. The V and J ends lost 5 bases and 2 bases, in that order; junction bases with no gene match: 9. As DNA, the CDR3 is TGTGCCAGCAGTTCCCCGGCCGGACAGGGGAACTATGGCTACACCTTC. It is translated as CASSSPAGQGNYGYTF.

V and J are TRBV2 and TRBJ1-2, with D unresolved. V was cut by 6 bases and J by 5 bases, with 13 bases left in between. This CDR3 has 13 amino acids. From germline, CDR1 is SNHLY and CDR2 FYNNEI. CDR3 DNA: TGTGCCAGCAGATATGGTCTGTGGTATGGCTACACCTTC. As protein: CASRYGLWYGYTF.

This clone occurred a few times. The CDR3 DNA reads TGTGCCAGCACCAGGGGGGTCACGAACACCGGGGAGCTGTTTTTT. Translation gives CASTRGVTNTGELFF. V and J are TRBV6-5 and TRBJ2-2, with D possibly being TRBD1 (7 bases). The CDR3 runs 15 residues. Germline V gives CDR1 MNHEY, CDR2 SVGAGI. Trimming shortened V by 7 bases and J by 0 bases, and 12 bases separated the two germline ends.